This T cell receptor (beta chain) was sequenced during a study of T cells in Graves' hyperthyroidism and ophthalmopathy. As for the study in general: Peripheral blood was taken when the disease was first diagnosed, before any treatment began.

This clonotype was counted ten times or more. Looked up from germline, CDR1 is SGHRS and CDR2 is YFSETQ. V gave up 3 bases and J gave up 6 bases; unmatched junction bases: 5. The CDR3 runs 14 residues. Amplified regions were TCR beta CDR3 sequences from RNA transcripts. In the first-round RT-PCR of the TCR CDR3, the HTBI primer set was used. TCRdb re-derived calls from the multiplex PCR reads in MiXCR, one entry per CDR3 protein. The table lists some 440,000 distinct CDR3 sequences, approximately 14% of them singletons. This chain links TRBV5-1 with TRBJ2-7, with 11 bases lining up with TRBD2. The sample comprised blood. The receptor's source is a woman younger than 30 with Graves' hyperthyroidism. This CDR3 reads CASSSGLAAREQYF. The CDR3 DNA reads TGCGCCAGCAGCTCGGGACTAGCGGCGCGCGAGCAGTACTTC.